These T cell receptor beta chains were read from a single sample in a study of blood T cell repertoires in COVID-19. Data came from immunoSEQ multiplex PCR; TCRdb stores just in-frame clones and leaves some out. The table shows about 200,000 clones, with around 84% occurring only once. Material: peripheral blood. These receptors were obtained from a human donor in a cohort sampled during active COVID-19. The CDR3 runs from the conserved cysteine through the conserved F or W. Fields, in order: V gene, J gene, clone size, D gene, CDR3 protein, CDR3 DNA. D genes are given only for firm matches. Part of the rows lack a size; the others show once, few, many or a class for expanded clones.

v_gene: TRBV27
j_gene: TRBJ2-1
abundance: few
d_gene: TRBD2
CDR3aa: CASSPIAGSSYNEQFF
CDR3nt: TGTGCCAGCAGTCCCATAGCGGGCAGCTCCTACAATGAGCAGTTCTTC

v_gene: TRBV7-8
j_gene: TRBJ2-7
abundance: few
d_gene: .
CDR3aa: CASSLGSGTQYEQYF
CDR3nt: TGTGCCAGCAGCTTAGGCTCCGGGACTCAATACGAGCAGTACTTC

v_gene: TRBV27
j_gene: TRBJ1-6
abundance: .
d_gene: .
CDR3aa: CASSLMGPPNSPLHF
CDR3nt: TGTGCCAGCAGTTTAATGGGGCCCCCTAATTCACCCCTCCACTTT

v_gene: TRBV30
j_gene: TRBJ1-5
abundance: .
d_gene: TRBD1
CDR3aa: CAWSPRQGARNQPQHF
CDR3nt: TGTGCCTGGAGTCCAAGACAGGGGGCGCGAAATCAGCCCCAGCATTTT

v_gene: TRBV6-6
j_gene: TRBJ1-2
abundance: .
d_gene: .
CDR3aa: CASSSVTGTYGYTF
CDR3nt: TGTGCCAGCAGTTCAGTTACAGGGACCTATGGCTACACCTTC

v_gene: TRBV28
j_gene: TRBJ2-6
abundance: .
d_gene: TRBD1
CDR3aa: CASSYRDRSSGANVLTF
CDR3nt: TGTGCCAGCAGTTACCGGGACAGAAGCTCTGGGGCCAACGTCCTGACTTTC

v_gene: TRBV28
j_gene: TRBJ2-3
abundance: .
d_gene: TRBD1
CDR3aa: CASSLRTGGAPGADTQYF
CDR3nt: TGTGCCAGCAGTTTAAGGACAGGGGGCGCCCCCGGCGCAGATACGCAGTATTTT

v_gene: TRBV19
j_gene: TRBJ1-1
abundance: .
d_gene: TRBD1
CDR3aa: CATRDSMNTEAFF
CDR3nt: TGTGCCACCCGGGACAGCATGAACACTGAAGCTTTCTTT

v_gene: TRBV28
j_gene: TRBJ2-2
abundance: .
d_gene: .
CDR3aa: CASSLSGGTGELFF
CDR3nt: TGTGCCAGCAGTTTATCAGGAGGCACCGGGGAGCTGTTTTTT

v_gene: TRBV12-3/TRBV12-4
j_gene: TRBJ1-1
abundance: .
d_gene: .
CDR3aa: CASSLAQNTEAFF
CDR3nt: TGTGCCAGCAGTTTAGCACAGAACACTGAAGCTTTCTTT

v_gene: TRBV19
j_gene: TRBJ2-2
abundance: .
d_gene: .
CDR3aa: CASSPNSLTGELFF
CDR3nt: TGTGCCAGTAGTCCGAACTCTCTCACCGGGGAGCTGTTTTTT

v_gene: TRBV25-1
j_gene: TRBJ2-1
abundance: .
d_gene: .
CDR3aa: CASSAWANSEQFF
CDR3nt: TGTGCCAGCAGCGCTTGGGCCAACAGTGAGCAGTTCTTC

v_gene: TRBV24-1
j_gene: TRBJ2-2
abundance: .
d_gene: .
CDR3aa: CATSVFRVSGELFF
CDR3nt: TGTGCCACCAGTGTTTTCAGGGTGTCCGGGGAGCTGTTTTTT

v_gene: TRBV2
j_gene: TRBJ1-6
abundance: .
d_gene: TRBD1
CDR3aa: CATTGSRSPLHF
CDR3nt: TGTGCCACGACAGGGTCACGTTCACCCCTCCACTTT

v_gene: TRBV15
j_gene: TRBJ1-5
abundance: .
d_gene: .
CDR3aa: CATEGQKNQPQHF
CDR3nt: TGTGCCACCGAAGGACAGAAAAATCAGCCCCAGCATTTT

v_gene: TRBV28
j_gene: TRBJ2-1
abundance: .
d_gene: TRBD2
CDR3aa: CASRLAGGPVNEQFF
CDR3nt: TGTGCCAGCAGACTAGCGGGAGGGCCGGTCAATGAGCAGTTCTTC

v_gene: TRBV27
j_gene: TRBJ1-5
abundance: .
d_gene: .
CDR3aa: CASSAYRGNQPQHF
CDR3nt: TGTGCCAGCAGTGCCTACAGGGGCAATCAGCCCCAGCATTTT

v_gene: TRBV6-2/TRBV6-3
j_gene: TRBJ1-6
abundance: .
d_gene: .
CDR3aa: CASSYSTLRGTYNSPLHF
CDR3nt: TGTGCCAGCAGTTACTCTACGCTGCGGGGGACCTATAATTCACCCCTCCACTTT

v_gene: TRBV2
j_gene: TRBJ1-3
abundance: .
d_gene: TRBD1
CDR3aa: CASSYSGTGAGNTIYF
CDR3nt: TGTGCCAGCAGTTACTCCGGGACAGGGGCTGGAAACACCATATATTTT

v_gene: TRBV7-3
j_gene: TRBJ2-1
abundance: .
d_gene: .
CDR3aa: CASSSRRGAVYHEQFF
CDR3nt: TGTGCCAGCAGCAGCCGCCGGGGGGCGGTTTACCATGAGCAGTTCTTC

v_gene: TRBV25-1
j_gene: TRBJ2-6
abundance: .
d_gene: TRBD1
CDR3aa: CASSAQYGQGPGANVLTF
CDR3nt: TGTGCCAGCAGTGCTCAATACGGACAGGGTCCTGGGGCCAACGTCCTGACTTTC

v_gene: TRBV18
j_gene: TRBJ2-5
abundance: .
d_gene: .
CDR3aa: CASSPDTTRWVQYF
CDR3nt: TGTGCCAGCTCACCCGACACAACCCGGTGGGTCCAGTACTTC

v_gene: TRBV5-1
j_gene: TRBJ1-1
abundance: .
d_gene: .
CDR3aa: CASSLVPGNTEAFF
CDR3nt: TGCGCCAGCAGCTTGGTTCCCGGGAACACTGAAGCTTTCTTT

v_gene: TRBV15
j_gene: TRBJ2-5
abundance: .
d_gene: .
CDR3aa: CATSRGDQGMETQYF
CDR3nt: TGTGCCACCAGCAGAGGGGACCAGGGGATGGAGACCCAGTACTTC

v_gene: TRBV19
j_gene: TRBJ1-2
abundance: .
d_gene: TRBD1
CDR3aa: CASVTGGYGYTF
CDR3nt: TGTGCCAGTGTGACAGGGGGCTATGGCTACACCTTC

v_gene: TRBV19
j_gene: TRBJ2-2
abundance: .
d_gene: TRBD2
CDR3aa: CASTFRLAANTGELFF
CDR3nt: TGTGCCAGTACTTTTCGACTAGCGGCTAACACCGGGGAGCTGTTTTTT

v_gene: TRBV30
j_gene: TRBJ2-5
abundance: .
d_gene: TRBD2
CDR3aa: CAWSLWTRRETQYF
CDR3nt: TGTGCCTGGAGTCTGTGGACTAGAAGGGAGACCCAGTACTTC

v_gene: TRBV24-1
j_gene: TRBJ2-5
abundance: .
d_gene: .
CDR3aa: CATSDAGGAETQYF
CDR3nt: TGTGCCACCAGTGACGCCGGTGGGGCGGAGACCCAGTACTTC

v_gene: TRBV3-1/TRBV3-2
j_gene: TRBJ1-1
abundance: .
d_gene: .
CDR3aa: CASSIYGGTEAFF
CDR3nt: TGTGCCAGCAGCATATACGGGGGGACTGAAGCTTTCTTT

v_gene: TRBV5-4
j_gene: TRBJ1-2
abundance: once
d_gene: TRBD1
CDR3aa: CASSSTGVEGYTF
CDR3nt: TGTGCCAGCAGCTCGACAGGGGTCGAAGGCTACACCTTC

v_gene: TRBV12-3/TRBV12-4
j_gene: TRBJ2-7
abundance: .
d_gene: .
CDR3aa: CASSPKGLEQYF
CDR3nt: TGTGCCAGCAGTCCCAAGGGGCTCGAGCAGTACTTC